Below, 4 T cell receptor beta chains from the same sample are listed, as sequenced in a study of blood T cell repertoires in COVID-19. Assay: immunoSEQ multiplex PCR; the TCRdb copy retains only in-frame clones and omits some. The repertoire has some 42,000 clones, almost 95% of them found once; the top ten carry under 9.5%. The sample consisted of peripheral blood. Receptors originate from a man aged 50 or older with active COVID-19.

V gene TRBV2 combines with J gene TRBJ2-5; 10 nucleotides line up with TRBD2. Germline V lookup: CDR1 SNHLY, CDR2 FYNNEI. V gave up 7 bases and J gave up 4 bases; unmatched junction bases: 9. The CDR3 runs 15 residues. This CDR3 is CASNYGTSDRETQYF. The DNA of the CDR3 is TGTGCCAGCAATTACGGGACTAGCGACCGAGAGACCCAGTACTTC.

The rearrangement uses TRBV12-3 or TRBV12-4 and TRBJ2-1; no definite D call. This CDR3 contains 13 residues. V was shortened by 0 bases and J by 12 bases, with 12 bases between the two germline ends. CDR3: CASSLAIREAQFF. Here the CDR3 DNA reads TGTGCCAGCAGTTTAGCGATTCGAGAAGCGCAGTTCTTC.

The chain joins TRBV27 to TRBJ2-7; no definite D call. The CDR3 sequence is 12 residues long. The V end was cut by 8 bases, the J end by 0 bases, with 8 bases between. CDR1 is MNHEY, CDR2 SMNVEV, per germline (reference sequence). The CDR3 loop is CASSRNSYEQYF. CDR3 nucleotide sequence: TGTGCCAGCTCGAGGAACTCCTACGAGCAGTACTTC.

This chain connects TRBV12-5 to TRBJ2-3; D is uncertain. The CDR3 runs to 15 residues. The ends were cut back, 1 base at V and 4 bases at J, with 12 bases in the middle. Germline CDR1 reads LGHNT; CDR2 reads FRNRAP. The CDR3 is CASGLGGVRADTQYF. CDR3 bases: TGTGCTAGTGGTTTGGGCGGAGTGAGAGCAGATACGCAGTATTTT.